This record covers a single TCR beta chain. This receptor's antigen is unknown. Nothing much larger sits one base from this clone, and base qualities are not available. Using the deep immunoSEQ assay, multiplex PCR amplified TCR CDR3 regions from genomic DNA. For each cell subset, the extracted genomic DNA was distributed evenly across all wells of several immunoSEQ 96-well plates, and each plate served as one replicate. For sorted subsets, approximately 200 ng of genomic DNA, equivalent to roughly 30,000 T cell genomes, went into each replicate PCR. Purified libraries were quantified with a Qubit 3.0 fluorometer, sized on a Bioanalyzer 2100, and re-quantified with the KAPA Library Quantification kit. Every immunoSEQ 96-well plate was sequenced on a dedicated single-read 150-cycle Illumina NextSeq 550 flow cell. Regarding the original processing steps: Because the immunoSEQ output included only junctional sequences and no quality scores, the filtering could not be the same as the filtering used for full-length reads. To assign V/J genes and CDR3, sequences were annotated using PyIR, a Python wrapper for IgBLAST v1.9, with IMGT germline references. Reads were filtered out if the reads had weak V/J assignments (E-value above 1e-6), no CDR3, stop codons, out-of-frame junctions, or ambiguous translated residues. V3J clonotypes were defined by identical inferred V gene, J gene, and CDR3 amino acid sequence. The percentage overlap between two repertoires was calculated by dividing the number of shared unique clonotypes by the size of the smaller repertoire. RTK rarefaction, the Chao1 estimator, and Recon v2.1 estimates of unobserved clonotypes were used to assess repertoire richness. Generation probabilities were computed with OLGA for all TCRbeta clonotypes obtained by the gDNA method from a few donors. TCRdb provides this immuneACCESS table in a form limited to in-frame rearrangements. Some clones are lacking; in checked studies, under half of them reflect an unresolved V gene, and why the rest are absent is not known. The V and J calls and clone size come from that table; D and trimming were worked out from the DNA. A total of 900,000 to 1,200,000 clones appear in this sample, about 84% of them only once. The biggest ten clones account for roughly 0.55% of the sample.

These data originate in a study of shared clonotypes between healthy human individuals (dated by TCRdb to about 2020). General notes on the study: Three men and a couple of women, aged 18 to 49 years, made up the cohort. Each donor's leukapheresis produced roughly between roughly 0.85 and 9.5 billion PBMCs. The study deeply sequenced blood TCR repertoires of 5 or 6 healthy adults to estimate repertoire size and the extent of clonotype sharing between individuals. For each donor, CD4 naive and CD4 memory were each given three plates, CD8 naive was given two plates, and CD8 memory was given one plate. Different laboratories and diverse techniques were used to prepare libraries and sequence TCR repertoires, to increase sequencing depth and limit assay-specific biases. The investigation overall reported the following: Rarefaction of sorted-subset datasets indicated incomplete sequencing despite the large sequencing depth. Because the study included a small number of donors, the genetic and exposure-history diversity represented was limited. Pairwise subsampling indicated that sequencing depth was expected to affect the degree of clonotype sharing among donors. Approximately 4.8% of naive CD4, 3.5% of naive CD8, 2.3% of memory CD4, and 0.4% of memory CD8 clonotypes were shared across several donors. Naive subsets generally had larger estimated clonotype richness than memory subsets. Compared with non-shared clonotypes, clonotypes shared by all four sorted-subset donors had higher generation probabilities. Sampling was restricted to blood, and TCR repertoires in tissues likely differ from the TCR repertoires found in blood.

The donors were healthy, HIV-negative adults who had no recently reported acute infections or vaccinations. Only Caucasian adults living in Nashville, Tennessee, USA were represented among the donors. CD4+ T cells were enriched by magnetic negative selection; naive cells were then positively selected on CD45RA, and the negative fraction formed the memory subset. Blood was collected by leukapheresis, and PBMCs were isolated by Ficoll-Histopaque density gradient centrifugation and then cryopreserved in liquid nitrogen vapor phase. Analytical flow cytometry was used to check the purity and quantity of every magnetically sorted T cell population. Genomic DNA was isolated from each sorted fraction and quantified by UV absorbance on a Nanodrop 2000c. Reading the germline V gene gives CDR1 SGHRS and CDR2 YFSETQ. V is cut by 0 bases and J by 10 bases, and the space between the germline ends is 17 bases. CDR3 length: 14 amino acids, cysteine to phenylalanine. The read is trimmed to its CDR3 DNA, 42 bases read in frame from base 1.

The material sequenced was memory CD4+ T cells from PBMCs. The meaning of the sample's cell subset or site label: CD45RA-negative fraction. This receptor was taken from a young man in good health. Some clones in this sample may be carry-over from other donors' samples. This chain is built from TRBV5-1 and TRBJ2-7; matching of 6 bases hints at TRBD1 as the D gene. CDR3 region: CASSLEQGIRKQYF. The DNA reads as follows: TGCGCCAGCAGCTTGGAACAGGGTATAAGAAAACAGTACTTC.